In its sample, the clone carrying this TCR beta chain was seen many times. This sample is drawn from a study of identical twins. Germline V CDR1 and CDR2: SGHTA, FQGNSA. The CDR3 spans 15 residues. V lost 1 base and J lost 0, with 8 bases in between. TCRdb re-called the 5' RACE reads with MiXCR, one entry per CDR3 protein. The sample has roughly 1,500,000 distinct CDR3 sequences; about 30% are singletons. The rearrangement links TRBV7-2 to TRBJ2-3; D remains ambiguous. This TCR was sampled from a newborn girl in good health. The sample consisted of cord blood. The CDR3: CASSLGALSTDTQYF. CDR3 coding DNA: TGTGCCAGCAGCTTAGGGGCGCTTAGCACAGATACGCAGTATTTT.